This T cell receptor beta chain was recovered during a study of blood T cell repertoires in COVID-19. Participant-reported clinical history was the basis for cohort assignment. Trimming shortened V by 4 bases and J by 2 bases, and 9 bases separated the two germline ends. Germline V CDR1 and CDR2: SGDLS, YYNGEE. The CDR3 length is 13 residues. Sequencing used immunoSEQ multiplex PCR; TCRdb keeps in-frame clones, though not all of them. The table shows approximately 200,000 clones, with about 88% occurring only once. The sequenced sample consisted of PBMCs or T cells enriched from blood (not recorded which). The TCR originated in a woman in her twenties or thirties who had been exposed to COVID-19. The chain joins TRBV9 to TRBJ1-2; D call uncertain. Written as DNA, the CDR3 is TGTGCCAGCAGCATAACCGGGAACTATGGCTACACCTTC. This encodes CASSITGNYGYTF.